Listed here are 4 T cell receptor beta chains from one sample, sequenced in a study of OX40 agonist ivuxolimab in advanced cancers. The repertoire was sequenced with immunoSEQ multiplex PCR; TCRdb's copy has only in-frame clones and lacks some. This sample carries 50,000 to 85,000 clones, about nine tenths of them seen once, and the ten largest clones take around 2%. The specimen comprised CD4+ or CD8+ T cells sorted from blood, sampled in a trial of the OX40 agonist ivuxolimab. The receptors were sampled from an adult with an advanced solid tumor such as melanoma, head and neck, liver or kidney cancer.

The CDR3 DNA sequence: TGTGCCAGCAGTGAATACCCCCCAAAGACAGGGGTTTACTACGAGCAGTACTTC. Translation: CASSEYPPKTGVYYEQYF. The rearrangement uses TRBV25-1 and TRBJ2-7; 8 nucleotides line up with TRBD1. The V gene end was trimmed by 0 bases and the J gene end by 3 bases; junction bases not matched to a gene: 13. The CDR3 is made up of 18 amino acids. In germline, CDR1 is MGHDK, CDR2 SYGVNS.

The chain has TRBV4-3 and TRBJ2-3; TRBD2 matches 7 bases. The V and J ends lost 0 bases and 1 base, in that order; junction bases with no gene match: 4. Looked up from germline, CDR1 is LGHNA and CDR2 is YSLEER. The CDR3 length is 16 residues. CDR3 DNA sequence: TGCGCCAGCAGCCAAGATCCAGCGGGACGCACAGATACGCAGTATTTT. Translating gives CASSQDPAGRTDTQYF.

CDR3 region: CATRAGPTQEGLFF. Here the CDR3 DNA reads TGCGCCACCCGGGCCGGGCCCACACAGGAAGGACTGTTTTTT. V and J are TRBV5-1 and TRBJ1-4; a weak D match, TRBD1 (5 bases). CDR3 length equals 14 residues. Germline CDR1 is SGHRS and CDR2 is YFSETQ. Trimming pared 9 bases from V and 13 bases from J, leaving 25 bases between.

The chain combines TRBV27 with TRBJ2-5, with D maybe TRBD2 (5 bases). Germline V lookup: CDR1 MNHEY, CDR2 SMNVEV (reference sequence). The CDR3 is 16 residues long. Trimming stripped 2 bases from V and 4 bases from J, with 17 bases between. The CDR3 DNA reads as TGTGCCAGCAGTTTAAACGCGCTCGCGGGCGGAGAGACCCAGTACTTC. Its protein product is CASSLNALAGGETQYF.